The rows below give T cell receptor beta chains drawn from one sample of a study of cytomegalovirus exposure and HLA in healthy donors. TCRdb keeps only in-frame clones here, not all; method: immunoSEQ multiplex PCR. The sample has 200,000 or so clones, about 90% seen once. The specimen sequenced was PBMCs. These receptors all come from a girl under two years old in good health and CMV-seronegative. The CDR3 runs from the conserved cysteine through the conserved F or W. A D gene is named only where the DNA matches it firmly. Clone size is given for some rows only: seen once, a few or many times, or a class if the clone is expanded.

v_call	j_call	d_call	clone_size	cdr3_nt	cdr3_aa
TRBV7-9	TRBJ1-2	TRBD1	.	TGTGCCAGCAGCTTAACAGGGGGCGCGGGGGGCTACACCTTC	CASSLTGGAGGYTF
TRBV11-2	TRBJ1-4	.	.	TGTGCCAGCAGCATAAATCAGGGGATTAGTAATGAAAAACTGTTTTTT	CASSINQGISNEKLFF
TRBV10-3	TRBJ2-1	TRBD2	.	TGTGCCATCAGCGGATCGATTGGTAGCGGGGGAGAGTACAATGAGCAGTTCTTC	CAISGSIGSGGEYNEQFF
TRBV19	TRBJ1-5	.	.	TGTGCCACCACCCCAGATCCGGGAAATCAGCCCCAGCATTTT	CATTPDPGNQPQHF
TRBV27	TRBJ1-2	.	.	TGTGCCAGCAGTTTAGAGGGTATCTTCTATGGCTACACCTTC	CASSLEGIFYGYTF
TRBV7-9	TRBJ2-3	TRBD2	.	TGTGCCAGCAGCGTACACCCAACTAGCGGACCCACAGATACGCAGTATTTT	CASSVHPTSGPTDTQYF
TRBV5-1	TRBJ1-2	.	.	TGCGCCAGCAGCGACGAGGGGGGGTATGGCTACACCTTC	CASSDEGGYGYTF
TRBV9	TRBJ2-1	.	.	TGTGCCAGCAGCGTAGGGGGTAGCGCGAGCTCCTACAATGAGCAGTTCTTC	CASSVGGSASSYNEQFF
TRBV4-2	TRBJ2-3	TRBD2	.	TGTGCCAGCAGCCAGAGACTAGCGGAAAGCACAGATACGCAGTATTTT	CASSQRLAESTDTQYF
TRBV13	TRBJ2-5	.	.	TGTGCCAGCAGCCCCTCCGGTATCCAAGAGACCCAGTACTTC	CASSPSGIQETQYF
TRBV5-5	TRBJ1-3	TRBD1	once	TGTGCCAGCACCCAGGGACAGGGAATAATGAGGGATGGAAACACCATATATTTT	CASTQGQGIMRDGNTIYF